The entry that follows covers one TCR beta chain sequence. The antigen remains undetermined. A J-beta primer mix and a sample-barcoded 5' primer were used in a second PCR of roughly 6 to 11 cycles. All cDNA molecules were each tagged by a template-switch adaptor with 12 random nucleotides. TCRdb reprocessed the 5' RACE reads via MiXCR and lists one record per CDR3 protein. The sample lists 500,000 to 650,000 distinct CDR3 sequences, roughly a quarter seen once, with 3% to 4% in the top ten. Trimming left V 4 bases short and J 3 bases short, with 9 bases between. Germline CDR1 is DFQATT and CDR2 is SNEGSKA (reference sequence). CDR3 size: 13 residues. The data belong to a study of blood T cells in healthy people across ages. Study-wide findings and caveats: Naive CD4+ cells and diversity were both higher in long-lived donors than in aged donors.

These data also featured in a second study, about T cells of mothers and their children. That study reports: The extracted RNA was employed in its entirety for cDNA synthesis, at roughly 1.4 ug per 15 ul. Versus unrelated pairs, overlap was slightly higher in related mother-child pairs, without reaching significance.

The sequenced sample was blood. This chain joins TRBV20-1 and TRBJ2-2; perhaps TRBD1 as D (5 bases). The clonotype was recovered from a boy younger than 10 in good health. CDR3 loop: CSATGSDTGELFF. In DNA, the CDR3 is TGCAGTGCTACAGGGTCGGACACCGGGGAGCTGTTTTTT.